This is a list of T cell receptor beta chains from one sample in a study of blood T cell repertoires in COVID-19. Here immunoSEQ multiplex PCR was the method, and the copy in TCRdb shows in-frame clones only, minus some. The sample carries about 55,000 clones, about nine tenths recorded once. Sequencing used peripheral blood. The receptors shown here come from a man aged 55 to 70 with active COVID-19. CDR3s include the opening cysteine and the closing phenylalanine or tryptophan. D genes are given only for firm matches. Rows give clone size only sometimes, using once, few, many, or a class for an expanded clone.

TRBJ2-2	TRBD2	TRBV5-1	.	CASSSGLAGGGTGELFF	TGCGCCAGCAGCTCGGGACTAGCGGGAGGTGGGACCGGGGAGCTGTTTTTT
TRBJ2-3	.	TRBV10-3	.	CAISEGGGTDTQYF	TGTGCCATCAGTGAGGGCGGGGGCACAGATACGCAGTATTTT
TRBJ2-6	TRBD2	TRBV6-5	.	CAVLAGVSGANVLTF	TGTGCCGTATTAGCGGGAGTCTCCGGGGCCAACGTCCTGACTTTC
TRBJ2-1	.	TRBV4-1	.	CASSQEDRRARNEQFF	TGCGCCAGCAGCCAAGAAGACCGGAGGGCCAGAAATGAGCAGTTCTTC
TRBJ1-2	.	TRBV30	once	CAWSADRGYGYTF	TGTGCCTGGAGTGCCGACCGCGGATATGGCTACACCTTC
TRBJ2-2	.	TRBV30	.	CAWRGGALGGELFF	TGTGCCTGGAGAGGCGGGGCCCTGGGCGGGGAGCTGTTTTTT
TRBJ2-7	.	TRBV7-9	.	CASSLGVEQYF	TGTGCCAGCAGCTTAGGCGTCGAGCAGTACTTC
TRBJ1-5	TRBD1	TRBV9	.	CASSRQGSNQPQHF	TGTGCCAGCAGCCGACAGGGAAGCAATCAGCCCCAGCATTTT
TRBJ2-7	TRBD2	TRBV5-1	.	CASSPPREDPFYEQYF	TGCGCCAGCAGCCCGCCTCGGGAGGACCCGTTCTACGAGCAGTACTTC
TRBJ2-2	TRBD2	TRBV2	.	CASSEWLGTSGRHTGELFF	TGTGCCAGCAGTGAGTGGCTAGGGACTAGCGGGAGACACACCGGGGAGCTGTTTTTT
TRBJ1-3	TRBD1	TRBV5-5	.	CASSKGTVAGNTIYF	TGTGCCAGCAGCAAGGGGACAGTCGCTGGAAACACCATATATTTT
TRBJ1-5	TRBD1	TRBV19	.	CASSMGPGQNQPQHF	TGTGCCAGTAGTATGGGACCGGGACAGAATCAGCCCCAGCATTTT
TRBJ1-3	.	TRBV5-1	.	CASREVASHTSGNTIYF	TGCGCCAGCAGAGAAGTCGCATCACACACCTCTGGAAACACCATATATTTT
TRBJ1-6	TRBD1	TRBV11-2	.	CASSLGTVAYALHF	TGTGCCAGCAGCCTAGGGACAGTAGCTTATGCCCTCCACTTT
TRBJ1-5	TRBD1	TRBV6-1	.	CASSDRGSNQPQHF	TGTGCCAGCAGTGACAGGGGGAGCAATCAGCCCCAGCATTTT
TRBJ2-7	TRBD1	TRBV18	.	CASSPGTAYYEQYF	TGTGCCAGCTCACCAGGGACAGCCTACTACGAGCAGTACTTC
TRBJ2-1	TRBD2	TRBV4-2	.	CASSREGGGYNEQFF	TGTGCCAGCAGCCGGGAGGGAGGAGGATACAATGAGCAGTTCTTC
TRBJ1-1	.	TRBV16	few	CASSQTGVKTEAFF	TGTGCCAGCAGCCAAACGGGGGTGAAGACTGAAGCTTTCTTT
TRBJ2-1	TRBD2	TRBV7-9	.	CASAGGAGGFNEQFF	TGTGCCAGCGCGGGGGGAGCGGGAGGGTTTAATGAGCAGTTCTTC
TRBJ2-7	.	TRBV6-2/TRBV6-3	.	CASSYPRDEQYF	TGTGCCAGCAGTTACCCCCGGGACGAGCAGTACTTC
TRBJ1-1	.	TRBV6-5	.	CASSPRWGGTEAFF	TGTGCCAGCAGTCCCCGCTGGGGGGGAACTGAAGCTTTCTTT
TRBJ2-1	.	TRBV20-1	.	CSASQSGSSYNEQFF	TGCAGTGCTAGTCAGAGCGGAAGCTCCTACAATGAGCAGTTCTTC
TRBJ2-1	.	TRBV14	.	CASSQRKLTDYRDEQFF	TGTGCCAGCAGCCAAAGAAAATTAACCGACTACAGGGATGAGCAGTTCTTC
TRBJ2-7	.	TRBV27	.	CASSLPGGGEQYF	TGTGCCAGCAGTTTACCTGGGGGCGGCGAGCAGTACTTC
TRBJ1-4	.	TRBV2	.	CASSEYRLDEKLFF	TGTGCCAGCAGTGAATACAGGCTGGATGAAAAACTGTTTTTT
TRBJ2-3	.	TRBV9	once	CASSVSAASTDTQYF	TGTGCCAGCAGCGTATCCGCGGCTAGCACAGATACGCAGTATTTT
TRBJ1-5	TRBD1	TRBV18	.	CASSPRTGGDQPQHF	TGTGCCAGCTCACCCCGGACAGGGGGAGATCAGCCCCAGCATTTT
TRBJ1-5	.	TRBV28	.	CASSLRSDQPQHF	TGTGCCAGCAGTTTAAGATCAGATCAGCCCCAGCATTTT
TRBJ2-5	.	TRBV7-6	.	CASSLGGGRETQYF	TGTGCCAGCAGCTTAGGGGGGGGCCGAGAGACCCAGTACTTC
TRBJ2-7	.	TRBV7-2	.	CASSPDIYEQYF	TGTGCCAGCAGCCCAGACATATACGAGCAGTACTTC
TRBJ2-7	TRBD2	TRBV5-5	.	CASSLGGLAIPPAGQYF	TGTGCCAGCAGCTTGGGGGGACTAGCGATTCCCCCAGCGGGGCAGTACTTC
TRBJ2-3	TRBD2	TRBV13	.	CASSFPAGGPSTDTQYF	TGTGCCAGCAGCTTCCCAGCGGGAGGGCCCAGCACAGATACGCAGTATTTT
TRBJ2-4	.	TRBV28	.	CASSLDPGEAKNIQYF	TGTGCCAGCAGTTTAGACCCGGGAGAGGCCAAAAACATTCAGTACTTC
TRBJ2-5	TRBD2	TRBV7-2	.	CASSQSGRGETQYF	TGTGCCAGCAGTCAGAGCGGGAGGGGAGAGACCCAGTACTTC
TRBJ1-4	.	TRBV4-1	.	CASSQGTVVEKLFF	TGCGCCAGCAGCCAAGGGACAGTCGTAGAAAAACTGTTTTTT
TRBJ2-7	.	TRBV6-6	.	CASSYSDSPTYEQYF	TGTGCCAGCAGTTACTCCGACAGTCCCACCTACGAGCAGTACTTC
TRBJ1-1	.	TRBV6-5	.	CASTKQGIGTEAFF	TGTGCCAGCACTAAACAGGGAATAGGGACTGAAGCTTTCTTT
TRBJ2-5	.	TRBV9	.	CASNAENQETQYF	TGTGCCAGCAATGCGGAAAACCAAGAGACCCAGTACTTC
TRBJ2-7	.	TRBV6-5	.	CASSWTRGSYEQYF	TGTGCCAGCAGTTGGACGAGGGGGTCCTACGAGCAGTACTTC
TRBJ1-5	.	TRBV5-1	.	CASSITYNQPQHF	TGCGCCAGCAGCATCACCTACAATCAGCCCCAGCATTTT
TRBJ2-1	TRBD2	TRBV5-4	.	CASSSGLAGGGHEQFF	TGTGCCAGCAGCTCGGGACTAGCGGGAGGTGGACATGAGCAGTTCTTC
TRBJ2-7	.	TRBV29-1	.	CSVELRQGGRYEQYF	TGCAGCGTTGAACTGCGCCAGGGAGGAAGGTACGAGCAGTACTTC
TRBJ1-2	.	TRBV12-3/TRBV12-4	.	CASSKGVADGYTF	TGTGCCAGCAGTAAGGGGGTTGCGGACGGCTACACCTTC
TRBJ2-7	TRBD2	TRBV7-6	once	CASSLEASGRGNEQYF	TGTGCCAGCAGCTTAGAGGCTAGCGGGAGGGGCAACGAGCAGTACTTC
TRBJ1-6	.	TRBV4-1	.	CASSQEWARRSPLHF	TGCGCCAGCAGCCAAGAGTGGGCCCGGAGGTCACCCCTCCACTTT
TRBJ1-1	TRBD1	TRBV28	few	CASSLNSRGLGKNTEAFF	TGTGCCAGCAGTTTAAACTCCAGGGGGCTTGGAAAGAACACTGAAGCTTTCTTT
TRBJ1-1	TRBD1	TRBV5-1	.	CASSRGQLNTEAFF	TGCGCCAGCAGCAGGGGACAGCTGAACACTGAAGCTTTCTTT
TRBJ2-7	TRBD1	TRBV18	.	CASSPPGQGAHEQYF	TGTGCCAGCTCACCACCGGGACAGGGGGCGCATGAGCAGTACTTC
TRBJ1-1	.	TRBV12-5	.	CASGGTLNTEAFF	TGTGCTAGTGGTGGGACTTTGAACACTGAAGCTTTCTTT
TRBJ1-5	TRBD1	TRBV27	.	CASGTGTVLNQPQHF	TGTGCCAGCGGCACCGGGACAGTCCTAAATCAGCCCCAGCATTTT
TRBJ2-5	.	TRBV11-2	.	CASSLVERLQETQYF	TGTGCCAGCAGCTTAGTAGAGCGGCTCCAAGAGACCCAGTACTTC
TRBJ2-6	.	TRBV19	.	CASRGSGANVLTF	TGTGCCTCTAGGGGCTCTGGGGCCAACGTCCTGACTTTC
TRBJ1-3	.	TRBV20-1	few	CSASGPVDSGNTIYF	TGCAGTGCTAGTGGGCCCGTCGATTCTGGAAACACCATATATTTT
TRBJ2-5	.	TRBV5-1	.	CASSLGSNQETQYF	TGCGCCAGCAGCTTGGGGTCTAACCAAGAGACCCAGTACTTC
TRBJ2-7	TRBD2	TRBV7-6	.	CASSLDEAGAAYEQYF	TGTGCCAGCAGCTTAGATGAAGCGGGAGCCGCCTACGAGCAGTACTTC